This T cell receptor beta chain derives from a study of cytomegalovirus exposure and HLA in healthy donors. Turning to the study itself: Earlier results showed roughly 120 million unique TCR beta sequences derived from 150 million to 200 million T cells. Most donors, roughly 84% of roughly 400 genotyped, fell in the Caucasian-associated ancestry cluster. Overall study results and limits: Researchers counted around 180 TCR beta chains as cytomegalovirus-associated.

Regarding this clone: Its antigen is unidentified.

A multiplex PCR was run with 60 Vbeta primers and 13 Jbeta primers. The table came from immunoSEQ multiplex PCR; TCRdb's copy has only in-frame clones and leaves some out. The sample carries about 170,000 clones, over 60% recorded once. Germline CDR1 reads SGHAT; CDR2 reads FQDESV (reference sequence). V lost 5 bases, J lost 1 base, and 4 bases stayed unmatched. The length of the CDR3 is 15 residues. The rearrangement joins TRBV11-1 to TRBJ2-4; 8 positions agree with TRBD2. Specimen: PBMCs. The clonotype originates from a woman aged 50 to 60 in good health and CMV-seronegative. This CDR3 is CASSPGGAAKNIQYF. The DNA of the CDR3 is TGTGCCAGCAGCCCCGGGGGGGCGGCCAAAAACATTCAGTACTTC.